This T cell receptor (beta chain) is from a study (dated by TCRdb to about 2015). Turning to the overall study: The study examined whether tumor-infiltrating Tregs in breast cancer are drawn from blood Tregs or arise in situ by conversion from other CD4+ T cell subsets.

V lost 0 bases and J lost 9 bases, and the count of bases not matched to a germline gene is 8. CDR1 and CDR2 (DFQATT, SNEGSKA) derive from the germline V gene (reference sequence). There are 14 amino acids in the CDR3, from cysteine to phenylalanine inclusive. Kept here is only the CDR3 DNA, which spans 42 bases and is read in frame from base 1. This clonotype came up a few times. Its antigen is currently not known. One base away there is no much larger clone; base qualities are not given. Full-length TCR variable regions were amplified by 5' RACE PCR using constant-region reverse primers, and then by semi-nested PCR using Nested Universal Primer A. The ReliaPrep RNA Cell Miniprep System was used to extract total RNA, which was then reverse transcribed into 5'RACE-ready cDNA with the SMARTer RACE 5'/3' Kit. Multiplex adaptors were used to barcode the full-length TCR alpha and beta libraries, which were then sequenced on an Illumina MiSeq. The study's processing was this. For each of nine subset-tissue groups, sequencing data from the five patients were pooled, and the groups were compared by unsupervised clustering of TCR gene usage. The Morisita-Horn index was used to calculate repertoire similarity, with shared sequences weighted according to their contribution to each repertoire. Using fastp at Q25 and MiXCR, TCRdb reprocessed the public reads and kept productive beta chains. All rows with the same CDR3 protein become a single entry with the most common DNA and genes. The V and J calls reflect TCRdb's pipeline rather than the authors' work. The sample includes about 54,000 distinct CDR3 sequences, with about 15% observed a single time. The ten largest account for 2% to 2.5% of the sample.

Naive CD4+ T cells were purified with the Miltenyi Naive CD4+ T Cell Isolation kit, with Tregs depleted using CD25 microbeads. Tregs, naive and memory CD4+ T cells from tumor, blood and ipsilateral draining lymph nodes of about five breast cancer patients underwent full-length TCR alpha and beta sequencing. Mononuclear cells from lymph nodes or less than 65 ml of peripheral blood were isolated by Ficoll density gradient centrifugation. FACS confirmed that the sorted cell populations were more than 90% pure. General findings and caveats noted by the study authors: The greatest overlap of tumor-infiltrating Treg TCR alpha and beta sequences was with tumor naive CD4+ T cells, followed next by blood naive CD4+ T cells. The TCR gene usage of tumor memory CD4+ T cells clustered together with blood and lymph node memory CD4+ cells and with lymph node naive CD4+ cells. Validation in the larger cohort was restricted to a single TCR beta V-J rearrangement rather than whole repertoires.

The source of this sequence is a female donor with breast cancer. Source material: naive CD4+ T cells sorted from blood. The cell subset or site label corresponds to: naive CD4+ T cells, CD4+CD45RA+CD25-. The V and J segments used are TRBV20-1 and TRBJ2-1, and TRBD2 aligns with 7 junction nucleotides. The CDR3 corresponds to CSAREAGLGGEQFF. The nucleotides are TGCAGTGCTAGAGAAGCGGGGCTTGGGGGTGAGCAGTTCTTC.